The clone carrying this T cell receptor (beta chain) was recorded a few times. Antigen specificity is unknown. This sample stems from a study of neurological immune-mediated disorders. Trimming removed 0 bases at V and 8 bases at J, with 13 bases between. The CDR3 consists of 14 residues. Germline V CDR1 and CDR2: GTSNPN, SVGIG (reference sequence). Study conclusions and caveats: There was no clinical or MRI feature that was associated with the multiple sclerosis repertoire cluster.

TCRdb reprocessed the 5' RACE reads via MiXCR and lists one record per CDR3 protein. The sample gives approximately 50,000 distinct CDR3 sequences, approximately 3.9% of which show up once; around 1.5% is in the top ten. The specimen sequenced was PBMCs. The genes are TRBV30 and TRBJ1-4; TRBD1 might be the D (6 bases). The receptor's source is a man aged 30 to 45 with multiple sclerosis. The DNA for the CDR3 is TGTGCCTGGAGTGTAATTGGGGGCGCAGAAAAACTGTTTTTT. Its protein is CAWSVIGGAEKLFF. The full variable domain, its missing parts supplied by reference TRBV30 and TRBJ1-4, is SQTIHQWPATLVQPVGSPLSLECTVEGTSNPNLYWYRQAAGRGLQLLFYSVGIGQISSEVPQNLSASRPQDRQFILSSKKLLLSDSGFYLCAWSVIGGAEKLFFGSGTQLSVL.